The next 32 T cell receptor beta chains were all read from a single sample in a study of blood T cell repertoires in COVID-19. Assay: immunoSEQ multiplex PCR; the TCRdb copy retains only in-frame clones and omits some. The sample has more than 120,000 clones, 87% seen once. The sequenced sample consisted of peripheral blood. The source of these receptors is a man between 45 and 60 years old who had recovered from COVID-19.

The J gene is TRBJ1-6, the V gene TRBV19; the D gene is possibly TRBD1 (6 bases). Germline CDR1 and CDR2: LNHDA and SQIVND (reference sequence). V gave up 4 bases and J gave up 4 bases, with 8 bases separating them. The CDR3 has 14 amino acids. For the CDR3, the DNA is TGTGCCAGTAGTAACAGGGATTATAATTCACCCCTCCACTTT. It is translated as CASSNRDYNSPLHF.

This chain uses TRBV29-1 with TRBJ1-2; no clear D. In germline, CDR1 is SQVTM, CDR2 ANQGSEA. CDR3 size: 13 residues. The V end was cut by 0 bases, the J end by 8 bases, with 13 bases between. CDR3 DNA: TGCAGCGTTGAAGAAGAGGGAATAGGGGGCTACACCTTC. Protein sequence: CSVEEEGIGGYTF.

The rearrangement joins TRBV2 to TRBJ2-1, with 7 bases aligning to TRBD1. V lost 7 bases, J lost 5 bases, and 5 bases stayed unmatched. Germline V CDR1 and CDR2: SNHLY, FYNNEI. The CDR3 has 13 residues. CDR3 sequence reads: CASKTGRHNEQFF. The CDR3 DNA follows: TGTGCCAGCAAGACAGGGAGACACAATGAGCAGTTCTTC.

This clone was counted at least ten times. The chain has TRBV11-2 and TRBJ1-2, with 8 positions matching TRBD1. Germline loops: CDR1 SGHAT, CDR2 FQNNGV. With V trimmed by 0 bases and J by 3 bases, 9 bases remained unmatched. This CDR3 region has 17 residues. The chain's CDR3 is CASSLEQGTGFDYGYTF. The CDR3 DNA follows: TGTGCCAGCAGCTTAGAACAGGGGACAGGTTTTGACTATGGCTACACCTTC. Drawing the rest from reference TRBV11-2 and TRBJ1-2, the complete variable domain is EAGVAQSPRYKIIEKRQSVAFWCNPISGHATLYWYQQILGQGPKLLIQFQNNGVVDDSQLPKDRFSAERLKGVDSTLKIQPAKLEDSAVYLCASSLEQGTGFDYGYTFGSGTRLTVV.

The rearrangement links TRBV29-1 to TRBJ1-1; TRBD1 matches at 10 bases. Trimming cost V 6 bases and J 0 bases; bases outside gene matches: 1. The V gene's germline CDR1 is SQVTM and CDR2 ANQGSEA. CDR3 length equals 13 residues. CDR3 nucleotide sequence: TGCAGCGTCGGACAGGGGGTGAACACTGAAGCTTTCTTT. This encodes CSVGQGVNTEAFF.

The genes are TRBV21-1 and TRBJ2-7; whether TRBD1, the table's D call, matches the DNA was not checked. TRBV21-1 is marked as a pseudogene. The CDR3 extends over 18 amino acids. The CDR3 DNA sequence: TGTGCCAGCAGCAAAGAGGGACACAGGGGAGAGAACTCCTACGAGCAGTACTTC. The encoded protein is CASSKEGHRGENSYEQYF.

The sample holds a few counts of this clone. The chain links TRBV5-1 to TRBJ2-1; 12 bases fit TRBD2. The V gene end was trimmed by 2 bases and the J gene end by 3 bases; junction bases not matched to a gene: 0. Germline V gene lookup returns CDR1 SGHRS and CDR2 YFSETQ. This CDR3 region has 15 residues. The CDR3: CASSLLAGGYNEQFF. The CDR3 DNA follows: TGCGCCAGCAGCTTACTAGCGGGGGGCTACAATGAGCAGTTCTTC.

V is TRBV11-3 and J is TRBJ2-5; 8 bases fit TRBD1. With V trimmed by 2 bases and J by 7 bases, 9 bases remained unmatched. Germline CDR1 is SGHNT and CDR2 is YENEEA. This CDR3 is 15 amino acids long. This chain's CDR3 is CASSLLGQGGGTQYF. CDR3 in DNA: TGTGCCAGCAGCTTACTCGGACAGGGTGGGGGGACCCAGTACTTC. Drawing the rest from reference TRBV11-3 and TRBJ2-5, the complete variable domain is EAGVVQSPRYKIIEKKQPVAFWCNPISGHNTLYWYLQNLGQGPELLIRYENEEAVDDSQLPKDRFSAERLKGVDSTLKIQPAELGDSAVYLCASSLLGQGGGTQYFGPGTRLLVL.

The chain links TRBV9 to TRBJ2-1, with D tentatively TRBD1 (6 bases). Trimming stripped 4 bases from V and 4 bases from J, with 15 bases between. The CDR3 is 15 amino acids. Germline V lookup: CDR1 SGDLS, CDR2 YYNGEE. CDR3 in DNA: TGTGCCAGCAGCTTCCGGGACACTCTTTACAATGAGCAGTTCTTC. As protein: CASSFRDTLYNEQFF.

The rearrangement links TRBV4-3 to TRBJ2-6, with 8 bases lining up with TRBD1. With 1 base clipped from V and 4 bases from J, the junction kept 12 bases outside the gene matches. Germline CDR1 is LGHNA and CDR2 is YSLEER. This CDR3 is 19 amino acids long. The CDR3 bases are TGCGCCAGCAGCCAAGTTGGACAGGGCCCTCGTCCCGGGGCCAACGTCCTGACTTTC. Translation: CASSQVGQGPRPGANVLTF.

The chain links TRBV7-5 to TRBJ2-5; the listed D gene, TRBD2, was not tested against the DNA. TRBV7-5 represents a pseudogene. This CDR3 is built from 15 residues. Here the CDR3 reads CARSSGLAGVETQYF. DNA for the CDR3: TGTGCCAGAAGCTCCGGACTAGCGGGGGTAGAGACCCAGTACTTC.

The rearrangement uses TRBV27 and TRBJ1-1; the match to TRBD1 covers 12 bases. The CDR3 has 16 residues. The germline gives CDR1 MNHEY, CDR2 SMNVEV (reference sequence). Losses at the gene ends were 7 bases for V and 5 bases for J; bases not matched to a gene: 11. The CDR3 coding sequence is TGTGCCAGCACCCCCTCCGGGACAGGGGGCGTAACTGAAGCTTTCTTT. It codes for CASTPSGTGGVTEAFF.

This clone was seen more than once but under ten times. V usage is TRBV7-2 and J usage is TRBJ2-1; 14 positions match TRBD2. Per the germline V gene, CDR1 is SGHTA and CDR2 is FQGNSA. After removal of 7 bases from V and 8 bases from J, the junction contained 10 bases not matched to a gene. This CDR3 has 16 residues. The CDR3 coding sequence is TGTGCCAGCAACATCCCGGGACTAGCGGGGGTCGATGAGCAGTTCTTC. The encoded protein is CASNIPGLAGVDEQFF.

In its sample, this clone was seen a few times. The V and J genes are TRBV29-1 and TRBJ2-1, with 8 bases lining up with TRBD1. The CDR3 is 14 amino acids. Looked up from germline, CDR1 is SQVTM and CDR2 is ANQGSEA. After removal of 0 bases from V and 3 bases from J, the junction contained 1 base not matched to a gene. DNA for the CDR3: TGCAGCGTTGAAGATGACAGGGGCTACAATGAGCAGTTCTTC. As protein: CSVEDDRGYNEQFF.

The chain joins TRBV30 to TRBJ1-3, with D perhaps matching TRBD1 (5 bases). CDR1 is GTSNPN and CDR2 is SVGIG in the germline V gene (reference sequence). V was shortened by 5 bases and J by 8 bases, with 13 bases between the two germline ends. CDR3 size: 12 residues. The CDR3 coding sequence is TGTGCCTGGGTAAACGGGGGTGACACCATATATTTT. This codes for CAWVNGGDTIYF.

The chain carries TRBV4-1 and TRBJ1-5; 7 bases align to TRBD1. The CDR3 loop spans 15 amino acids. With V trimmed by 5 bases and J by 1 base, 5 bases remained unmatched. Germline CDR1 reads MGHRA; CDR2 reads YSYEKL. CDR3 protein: CASSFRQGSNQPQHF. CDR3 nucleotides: TGCGCCAGCAGCTTCCGACAGGGAAGCAATCAGCCCCAGCATTTT.

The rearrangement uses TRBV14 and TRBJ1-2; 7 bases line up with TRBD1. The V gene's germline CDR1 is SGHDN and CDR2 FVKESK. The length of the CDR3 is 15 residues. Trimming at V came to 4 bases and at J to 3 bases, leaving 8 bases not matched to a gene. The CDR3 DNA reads TGTGCCAGCAGCCCCCGGGACAGACTGGACTATGGCTACACCTTC. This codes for CASSPRDRLDYGYTF.

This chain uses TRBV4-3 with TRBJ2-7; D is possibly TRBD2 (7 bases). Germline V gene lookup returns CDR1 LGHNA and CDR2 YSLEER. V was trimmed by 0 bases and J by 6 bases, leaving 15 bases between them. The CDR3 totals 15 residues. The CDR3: CASSQDERGGSEQYF. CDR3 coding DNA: TGCGCCAGCAGCCAAGATGAGAGGGGGGGATCCGAGCAGTACTTC.

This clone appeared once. The CDR3 here is CASSELAGGSQETQYF. For the CDR3, the DNA is TGTGCCAGCAGTGAATTAGCTGGGGGGTCTCAAGAGACCCAGTACTTC. This chain uses TRBV6-1 with TRBJ2-5; TRBD2 is a possible D gene (6 bases). V gave up 2 bases and J gave up 2 bases, with 15 bases separating them. The CDR3 has 16 amino acids. Per germline, CDR1 MNHNS and CDR2 SASEGT.

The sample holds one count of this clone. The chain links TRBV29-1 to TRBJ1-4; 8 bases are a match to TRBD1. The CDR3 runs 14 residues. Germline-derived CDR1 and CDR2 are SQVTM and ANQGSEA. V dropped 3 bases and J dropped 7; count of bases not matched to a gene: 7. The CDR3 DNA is TGCAGCGTTGATTCAGGACAGGGATTTGAAAAACTGTTTTTT. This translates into CSVDSGQGFEKLFF.

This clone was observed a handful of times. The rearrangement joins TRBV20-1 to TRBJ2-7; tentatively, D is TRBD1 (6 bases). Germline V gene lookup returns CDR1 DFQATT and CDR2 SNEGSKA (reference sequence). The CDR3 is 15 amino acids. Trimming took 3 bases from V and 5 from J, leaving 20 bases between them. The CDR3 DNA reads TGCAGTGCTAGTGACTACAGGGAAGGTAAAAACGAGCAGTACTTC. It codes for CSASDYREGKNEQYF.

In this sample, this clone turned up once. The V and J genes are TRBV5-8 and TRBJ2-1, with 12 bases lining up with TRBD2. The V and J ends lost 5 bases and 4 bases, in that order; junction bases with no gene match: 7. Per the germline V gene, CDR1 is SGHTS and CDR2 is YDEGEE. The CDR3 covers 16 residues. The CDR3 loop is CASSRRTSGVYNEQFF. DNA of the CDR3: TGTGCCAGCAGTCGAAGGACTAGCGGGGTATACAATGAGCAGTTCTTC.

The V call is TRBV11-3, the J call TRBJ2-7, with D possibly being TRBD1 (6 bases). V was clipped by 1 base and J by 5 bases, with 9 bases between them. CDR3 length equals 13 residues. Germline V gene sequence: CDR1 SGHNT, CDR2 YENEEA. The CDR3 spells CASSLGYRDEQYF. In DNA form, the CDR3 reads TGTGCCAGCAGCTTAGGATACAGGGACGAGCAGTACTTC.

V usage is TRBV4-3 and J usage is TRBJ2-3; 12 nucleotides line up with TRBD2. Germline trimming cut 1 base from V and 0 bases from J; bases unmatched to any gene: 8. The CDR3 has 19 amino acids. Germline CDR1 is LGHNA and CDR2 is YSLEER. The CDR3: CASSQGPSGGDLSTDTQYF. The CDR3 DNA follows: TGCGCCAGCAGCCAAGGTCCTAGCGGGGGGGATCTTAGCACAGATACGCAGTATTTT.

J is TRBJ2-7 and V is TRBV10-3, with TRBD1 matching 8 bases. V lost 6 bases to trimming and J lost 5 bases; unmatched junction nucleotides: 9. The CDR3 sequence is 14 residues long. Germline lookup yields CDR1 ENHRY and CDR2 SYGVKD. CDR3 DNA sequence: TGTGCCATCAGGACAGGGGCGACAAGCGACGAGCAGTACTTC. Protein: CAIRTGATSDEQYF.

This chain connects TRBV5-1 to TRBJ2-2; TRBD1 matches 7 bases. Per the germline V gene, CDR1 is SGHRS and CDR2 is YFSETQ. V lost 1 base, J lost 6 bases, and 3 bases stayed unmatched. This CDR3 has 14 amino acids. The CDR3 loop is CASSLSQGAGELFF. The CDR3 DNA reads TGCGCCAGCAGCTTGTCCCAGGGGGCCGGGGAGCTGTTTTTT. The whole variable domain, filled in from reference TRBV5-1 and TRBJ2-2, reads KAGVTQTPRYLIKTRGQQVTLSCSPISGHRSVSWYQQTPGQGLQFLFEYFSETQRNKGNFPGRFSGRQFSNSRSEMNVSTLELGDSALYLCASSLSQGAGELFFGEGSRLTVL.

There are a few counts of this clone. The CDR3 DNA sequence: TGTGCCAGCAGCGGGACAGGGTCAACGAACACCGGGGAGCTGTTTTTT. It is translated as CASSGTGSTNTGELFF. This sequence joins TRBV9 and TRBJ2-2, with 8 bases identical to TRBD1. V gave up 3 bases and J gave up 0 bases; unmatched junction bases: 4. CDR1 is SGDLS, CDR2 YYNGEE, per germline. The CDR3 is made up of 16 amino acids.

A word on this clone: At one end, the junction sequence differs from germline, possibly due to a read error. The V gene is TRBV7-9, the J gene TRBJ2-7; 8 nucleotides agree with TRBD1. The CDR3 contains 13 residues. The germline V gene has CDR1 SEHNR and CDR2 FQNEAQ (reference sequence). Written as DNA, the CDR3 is TGTGCCAGCAGCTTAGCTACTGGGACAGGTTTACTCTTC. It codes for CASSLATGTGLLF.

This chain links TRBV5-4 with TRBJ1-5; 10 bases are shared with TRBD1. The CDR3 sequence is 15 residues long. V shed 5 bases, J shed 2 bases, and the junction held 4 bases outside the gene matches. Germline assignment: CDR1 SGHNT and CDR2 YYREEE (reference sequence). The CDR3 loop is CASSSGTGGNQPQHF. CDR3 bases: TGTGCCAGCAGTTCCGGGACAGGGGGCAATCAGCCCCAGCATTTT.

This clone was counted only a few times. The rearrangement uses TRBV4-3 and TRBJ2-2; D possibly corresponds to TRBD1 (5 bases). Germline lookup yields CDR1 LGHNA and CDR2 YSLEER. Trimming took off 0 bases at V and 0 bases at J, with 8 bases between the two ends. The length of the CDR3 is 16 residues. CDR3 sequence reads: CASSQEKGPNTGELFF. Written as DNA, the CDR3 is TGCGCCAGCAGCCAAGAAAAGGGGCCGAACACCGGGGAGCTGTTTTTT.

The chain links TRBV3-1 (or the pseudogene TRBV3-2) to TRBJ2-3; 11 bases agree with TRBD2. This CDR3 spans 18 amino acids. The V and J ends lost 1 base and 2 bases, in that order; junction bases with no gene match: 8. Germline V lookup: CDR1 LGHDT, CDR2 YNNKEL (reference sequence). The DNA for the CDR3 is TGTGCCAGCAGCCAAGGGCTAGCGGGGGGTTCCCCCACAGATACGCAGTATTTT. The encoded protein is CASSQGLAGGSPTDTQYF.

The chain's CDR3 is CASSEEGAYEQYF. CDR3 bases: TGTGCCAGCAGCGAAGAGGGGGCTTACGAGCAGTACTTC. This chain joins TRBV9 and TRBJ2-7, with 7 bases matching TRBD1. Trimming at V came to 3 bases and at J to 4 bases, leaving 4 bases not matched to a gene. CDR1 is SGDLS, CDR2 YYNGEE, per germline. The CDR3 loop spans 13 amino acids.